This TCR beta chain was sequenced for a study of shared clonotypes between healthy human individuals. Findings and limits, study-wide: When naive CD4 clonotypes were compared across a handful of donors, around 5% were shared. Among non-shared clonotypes, generation probabilities were lower than among those shared by all four donors.

Comments on this clone: Antigen specificity is unknown.

Libraries were prepared by immunoSEQ multiplex PCR; TCRdb keeps only in-frame clonotypes and omits some of them. The repertoire includes millions of clones, around nine tenths of them detected once, and 0.14% sits in the top ten. The germline V gene has CDR1 MNHNS and CDR2 SASEGT. This CDR3 region has 13 residues. V gave up 7 bases and J gave up 2 bases; unmatched junction bases: 4. The chain joins TRBV6-1 to TRBJ1-2; 7 bases line up with TRBD1. Sequences were obtained from naive CD4+ T cells sorted from blood. Subset meaning: CD45RA+ positively selected. This sequence was found in a man aged 18 to 30 in good health. For the CDR3, the DNA is TGTGCCAGCACCTCGACAGGGAACTATGGCTACACCTTC. As protein: CASTSTGNYGYTF.